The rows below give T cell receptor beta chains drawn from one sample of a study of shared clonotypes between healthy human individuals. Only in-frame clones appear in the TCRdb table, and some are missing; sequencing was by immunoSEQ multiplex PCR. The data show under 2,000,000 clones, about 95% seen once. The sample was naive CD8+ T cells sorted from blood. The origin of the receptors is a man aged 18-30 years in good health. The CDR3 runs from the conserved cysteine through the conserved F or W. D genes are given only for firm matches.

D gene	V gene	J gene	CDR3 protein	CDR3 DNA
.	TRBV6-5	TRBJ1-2	CASSPTGPDYGYTF	TGTGCCAGCAGTCCGACAGGCCCTGACTATGGCTACACCTTC
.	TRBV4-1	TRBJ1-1	CASSHTPGAGNTEAFF	TGCGCCAGCAGCCACACCCCAGGGGCAGGAAATACTGAAGCTTTCTTT
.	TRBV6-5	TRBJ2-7	CASSYSEQYEQYF	TGTGCCAGCAGTTACTCGGAGCAGTACGAGCAGTACTTC
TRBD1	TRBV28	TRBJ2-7	CASSPGTGGIYEQYF	TGTGCCAGCAGTCCCGGGACAGGGGGTATTTACGAGCAGTACTTC
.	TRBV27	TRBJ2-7	CASSAFYEQYF	TGTGCCAGCAGTGCCTTCTACGAGCAGTACTTC
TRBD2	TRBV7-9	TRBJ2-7	CASGGPAGVNEQYF	TGTGCCTCCGGGGGACCAGCGGGGGTCAACGAGCAGTACTTC
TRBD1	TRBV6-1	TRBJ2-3	CASSQGTGEPDTQYF	TGTGCCAGCAGCCAAGGGACAGGGGAGCCAGATACGCAGTATTTT
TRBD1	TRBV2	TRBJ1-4	CASSELQGNEKLFF	TGTGCCAGCAGTGAATTACAGGGGAATGAAAAACTGTTTTTT
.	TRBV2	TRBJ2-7	CASSEPQGYEQYF	TGTGCCAGCAGTGAGCCTCAGGGTTACGAGCAGTACTTC
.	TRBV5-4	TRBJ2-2	CASSLAAGWDGELFF	TGTGCCAGCAGCTTGGCCGCAGGGTGGGACGGGGAGCTGTTTTTT
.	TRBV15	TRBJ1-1	CATSRGVMTPNTEAFF	TGTGCCACCAGCAGAGGGGTCATGACACCCAACACTGAAGCTTTCTTT
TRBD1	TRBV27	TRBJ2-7	CASSPRGTGAWGEQYF	TGTGCCAGCAGTCCACGCGGGACAGGGGCTTGGGGCGAGCAGTACTTC